Described below is a single TCR beta chain sequence and its context. Its antigen is currently unknown. The record originates from a study of T cell responses to AZD1222 COVID-19 vaccine. The CDR3 runs 11 residues. V was cut by 2 bases and J by 4 bases, with 3 bases left in between. From germline, CDR1 is SQVTM and CDR2 ANQGSEA. Study-wide points: Following two doses of AZD1222, Spike-specific TCR breadth and depth rose.

Libraries were prepared by immunoSEQ multiplex PCR; TCRdb keeps only in-frame clonotypes and omits some of them. Among just over 8,000 clones listed, 88% were seen once. The chain carries TRBV29-1 and TRBJ1-3, with D hard to call. The starting material was peripheral blood, obtained 28 days after the second AZD1222 dose. This clonotype was obtained from an adult who received the AZD1222 COVID-19 vaccine. The CDR3 coding sequence is TGCAGCGTTGAATTGGGAAACACCATATATTTT. This gives the protein CSVELGNTIYF.